This T cell receptor (beta chain) was documented in a study of control samples from healthy donors and cancer patients. This table comes from immunoSEQ multiplex PCR, and its TCRdb copy is limited to in-frame clones, with some not included. Of 100,000 to 150,000 clones in the sample, roughly 92% are singletons; the top ten hold 0.55% to 0.65%. Germline trimming cut 7 bases from V and 4 bases from J; bases unmatched to any gene: 6. CDR1 is SGHRS, CDR2 YFSETQ, per germline. This CDR3 is 14 amino acids long. This sequence was found in a man older than 75 with head and neck cancer. The gene calls are TRBV5-1 and TRBJ2-2; TRBD1 agrees at 8 bases. Sequences were obtained from PBMCs. The CDR3 spells CASQLQGGTGELFF. Here the CDR3 DNA reads TGCGCCAGCCAATTACAGGGGGGCACCGGGGAGCTGTTTTTT.